Listed below are T cell receptor beta chains from one sample, sequenced in a study of lymphopenia after photon versus proton radiotherapy. Method: immunoSEQ multiplex PCR; TCRdb's copy keeps in-frame clones and lacks some. The data show fewer than 25,000 clones, roughly 84% seen once. The material was peripheral blood, obtained from a patient treated with photon-based radiotherapy. All receptors derive from a man aged 40-49 years with gastric cancer. Each CDR3 is given with its conserved first and last residue. D genes are given only for firm matches. Not every row has a clone size; where given, it reads once, few, many or a size class.

clone_size	v_call	j_call	d_call	cdr3_nt	cdr3_aa
.	TRBV6-1	TRBJ2-5	.	TGTGCCAGCAGTGGCAGGGAGACCCAGTACTTC	CASSGRETQYF
.	TRBV25-1	TRBJ1-2	TRBD1	TGTGCCAGCAGTGCGCGGGACAGCTATCTCTATGGCTACACCTTC	CASSARDSYLYGYTF
.	TRBV5-6	TRBJ2-5	.	TGTGCCAGCAGCCGGCGGGTAGGGTTGCAAGAGACCCAGTACTTC	CASSRRVGLQETQYF
.	TRBV2	TRBJ1-1	.	TGTGCCAGCAGTGAATACTTGAACACTGAAGCTTTCTTT	CASSEYLNTEAFF
.	TRBV30	TRBJ2-2	.	TGTGCCTGGAGTGTAGGAGATACCGGGGAGCTGTTTTTT	CAWSVGDTGELFF
.	TRBV5-1	TRBJ2-1	.	TGCGCCAGCAGCTTGGCCCGGGGGAGCTCCTACAATGAGCAGTTCTTC	CASSLARGSSYNEQFF
.	TRBV5-4	TRBJ2-5	TRBD1	TGTGCCAGCAGCCCGGGTCAGGGGGCGCAAGAGACCCAGTACTTC	CASSPGQGAQETQYF
few	TRBV5-8	TRBJ2-3	.	TGTGCCAGCAGCTTGAGCATGGGCACAGATACGCAGTATTTT	CASSLSMGTDTQYF
.	TRBV2	TRBJ1-2	.	TGTGCCAGCAGTGGGGGCGGGAAAGGGCCCTATGGCTACACCTTC	CASSGGGKGPYGYTF
.	TRBV6-6	TRBJ2-7	.	TGTGCCAGCAGTTACAACGGGGGATCCGAGCAGTACTTC	CASSYNGGSEQYF
.	TRBV6-1	TRBJ2-1	.	TGTGCCAGCAGGGTAACAGGTACTTCATACAATGAGCAGTTCTTC	CASRVTGTSYNEQFF
.	TRBV9	TRBJ1-2	.	TGTGCCAGCAGCCCTTCGGGCCGTAAGGCCGGGCTCTATGGCTACACCTTC	CASSPSGRKAGLYGYTF
.	TRBV7-2	TRBJ2-5	.	TGTGCCAGCAGCTTAACGGGACTGGCCCAAGAGACCCAGTACTTC	CASSLTGLAQETQYF
.	TRBV10-3	TRBJ1-2	.	TGTGCCATCAGTGTCCTGGGAGCCAGCTATGGCTACACCTTC	CAISVLGASYGYTF
few	TRBV7-8	TRBJ1-2	.	TGTGCCAGCAGCCAACCCCGGGACAACTATGGCTACACCTTC	CASSQPRDNYGYTF
.	TRBV19	TRBJ1-1	.	TGTGCCAGTAGTATAGTTGGGATGAAGGGACGCACTGAAGCTTTCTTT	CASSIVGMKGRTEAFF
.	TRBV30	TRBJ1-1	.	TGTGCCTGGAGTCCGCTCAACACTGAAGCTTTCTTT	CAWSPLNTEAFF
.	TRBV6-6	TRBJ1-4	TRBD1	TGTGCCAGCAGCCGGGACAGGCTTAATGAAAAGCTGTTTTTT	CASSRDRLNEKLFF
.	TRBV18	TRBJ2-4	TRBD1	TGTGCCAGCTCACCGGCGGGACAGGGTAAAAACATTCAGTACTTC	CASSPAGQGKNIQYF
.	TRBV30	TRBJ1-3	TRBD1	TGTGCCTGGTGGAGACAGGGGGCGGGAAACACCATATATTTT	CAWWRQGAGNTIYF
few	TRBV5-6	TRBJ2-7	.	TGTGCCAGCAGCTTGATTGGGCGGTACGAGCAGTACTTC	CASSLIGRYEQYF
.	TRBV6-6	TRBJ2-7	TRBD1	TGTGCCAGCACTAAGGACAGGTCTTACGAGCAGTACTTC	CASTKDRSYEQYF
.	TRBV6-5	TRBJ1-1	.	TGTGCCAGCAGTTACTCCCCGGGACATAGCGTATTT	CASSYSPGHSVF
.	TRBV6-6	TRBJ1-1	.	TGTGCCAGCAGTTACGGACAGAACACTGAAGCTTTCTTT	CASSYGQNTEAFF
.	TRBV4-3	TRBJ1-2	TRBD1	TGCGCCAGCAGCCAAGCCGGGACAGTTAACTATGGCTACACCTTC	CASSQAGTVNYGYTF
.	TRBV11-1	TRBJ1-1	.	TGTGCCAGCAGCTCAACCCCGCTTATTGGCGCTGAAGCTTTCTTT	CASSSTPLIGAEAFF
.	TRBV7-2	TRBJ2-7	.	TGTGCCAGCAGCTCTCACTACGAGCAGTACTTC	CASSSHYEQYF
few	TRBV10-3	TRBJ1-4	TRBD1	TGTGCCATCAGTGAATCGGGACAGGGGGGGATATCGAATGAAAAACTGTTTTTT	CAISESGQGGISNEKLFF
.	TRBV4-1	TRBJ1-2	TRBD1	TGCGCCAGCAGCTCGTATTTGACAGGGGGCAGAGGCTACACCTTC	CASSSYLTGGRGYTF
few	TRBV7-2	TRBJ2-2	.	TGTGCCAGCAGCTCGACATTGGCGGCCGGGGAGCTGTTTTTT	CASSSTLAAGELFF
.	TRBV7-7	TRBJ1-1	TRBD1	TGTGCTAGCAGCTTCCGGACAGGTACTGAAGCTTTCTTT	CASSFRTGTEAFF
.	TRBV7-9	TRBJ1-3	.	TGTGCCAGCAGCTTCATGGGGGCTGGAAACACCATATATTTT	CASSFMGAGNTIYF